This T cell receptor (beta chain) comes out of a study of blood T cell repertoires in COVID-19. Germline V gives CDR1 SGHTA, CDR2 FQGNSA. After removal of 6 bases from V and 9 bases from J, the junction contained 4 bases not matched to a gene. This CDR3 has 14 residues. Repertoires were generated with immunoSEQ multiplex PCR, while TCRdb's copy carries only in-frame clones and drops some. The repertoire includes 100,000 to 150,000 clones, about 86% of them detected once, and over 5% sits in the top ten. This sequence joins TRBV7-2 and TRBJ1-6; 11 nucleotides align to TRBD1. This TCR was sampled from an elderly man with active or convalescent COVID-19. The sample was peripheral blood. CDR3 sequence (DNA): TGTGCCAGCAGGACCGGGACAGGGGGTTCACCCCTCCACTTT. Translating gives CASRTGTGGSPLHF.